This T cell receptor (beta chain) appears in the sequencing data of a study of T cells in women clearing cervical HPV infection. Study in general: Cases were women with histologically confirmed HPV16-related CIN3 or worse, including a couple of invasive cancers. Control women cleared a single incident HPV16 infection within 12 months.

Study outcomes and limitations: Cases carried less TRBV6-7 than controls: approximately 0.1% versus 0.16%. CIN3+ cases had significantly higher TCR richness than controls; evenness did not differ.

This CDR3 region has 16 residues. Per the germline V gene, CDR1 is SGHVS and CDR2 is FNYEAQ. Trimming took 4 bases from V and 2 from J; bases not matched to a gene: 9. To note about this clone: Its cognate antigen is unknown. From the germline J gene comes the end of the CDR3, since the read stops 3 residues before it.

Data came from immunoSEQ multiplex PCR; TCRdb stores just in-frame clones and leaves some out. Its listing shows some 25,000 clones. The sample consisted of blood buffy coat. The receptor was derived from a woman aged 18-69 years with a cervical HPV16 infection that either progressed to CIN3+ or cleared (not recorded which). The V gene is TRBV7-6, the J gene TRBJ2-5; TRBD2 agrees at 8 bases. The DNA read from the CDR3 is TGTGCCAGCAGCTCGGGGGGGGAGCCCCTTCAAGAGACC. It translates to CASSSGGEPLQET. The entire CDR3 reads CASSSGGEPLQETQYF.